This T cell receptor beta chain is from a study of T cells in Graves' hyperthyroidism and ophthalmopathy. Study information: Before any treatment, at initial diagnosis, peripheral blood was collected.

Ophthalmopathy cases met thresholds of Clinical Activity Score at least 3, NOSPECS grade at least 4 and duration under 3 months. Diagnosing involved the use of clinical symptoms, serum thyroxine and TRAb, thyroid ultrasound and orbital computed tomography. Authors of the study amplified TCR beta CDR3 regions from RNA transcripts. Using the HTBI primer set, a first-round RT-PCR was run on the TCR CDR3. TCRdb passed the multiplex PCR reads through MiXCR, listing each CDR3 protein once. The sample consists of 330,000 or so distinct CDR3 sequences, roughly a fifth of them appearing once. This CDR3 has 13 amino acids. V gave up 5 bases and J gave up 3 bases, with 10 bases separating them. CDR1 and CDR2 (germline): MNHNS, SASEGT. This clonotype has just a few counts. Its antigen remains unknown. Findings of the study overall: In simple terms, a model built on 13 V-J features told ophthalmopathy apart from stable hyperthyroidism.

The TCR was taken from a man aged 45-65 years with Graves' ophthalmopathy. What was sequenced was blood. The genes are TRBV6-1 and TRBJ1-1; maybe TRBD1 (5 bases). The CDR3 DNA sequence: TGTGCCAGCAGTCAGGGTCGGGACACTGAAGCTTTCTTT. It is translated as CASSQGRDTEAFF.